This T cell receptor (beta chain) was identified during a study of blood T cells in healthy people across ages. It was with a sample-barcoded 5' primer and a J-beta primer mix that a second PCR of roughly 7 to 12 cycles was run. A single record per CDR3 protein comes from TCRdb applying MiXCR to the 5' RACE reads. The data show fewer than 2 million distinct CDR3 sequences, around 42% seen once. V lost 2 bases and J lost 2, with 12 bases in between. The CDR3 extends over 15 amino acids. Germline values: CDR1 SGHRS, CDR2 YFSETQ. This clonotype showed up just a few times. This clonotype was sampled from a human donor in good health. The source material was blood. The V gene is TRBV5-1, the J gene TRBJ2-3, with D perhaps matching TRBD2 (6 bases). The CDR3, as DNA: TGCGCCAGCAGCTTCGGCGGGAAAACCACAGATACGCAGTATTTT. It translates to CASSFGGKTTDTQYF.